This entry lists 15 T cell receptor beta chains sequenced from one sample in a study of cytomegalovirus exposure and HLA in healthy donors. Vbeta (60) and Jbeta (13) primers were used in the PCR. TCRdb keeps only in-frame clones here, not all; method: immunoSEQ multiplex PCR. Among roughly 100,000 clones listed, 81% were seen once. Sequencing was done on a sample of PBMCs. These receptors originate from a man aged 40-55 years in good health and CMV-seropositive.

This chain uses TRBV30 with TRBJ1-1; D is ambiguous. The V gene's germline CDR1 is GTSNPN and CDR2 SVGIG (reference sequence). This CDR3 has 11 amino acids. Trimming took off 2 bases at V and 7 bases at J, with 8 bases between the two ends. In DNA form, the CDR3 reads TGTGCCTGGAGTCGCGAGTTTGAAGCTTTCTTT. The encoded protein is CAWSREFEAFF.

This clone has only a few counts. This chain joins TRBV6-1 and TRBJ2-1; perhaps TRBD2 as D (6 bases). Trimming left V 3 bases short and J 3 bases short, with 9 bases between. CDR1 and CDR2 from the germline V gene are MNHNS and SASEGT. The CDR3 has 14 amino acids. Here the CDR3 DNA reads TGTGCCAGCAGTGATCAGGGAGGCTACAATGAGCAGTTCTTC. Its protein product is CASSDQGGYNEQFF.

The V call is TRBV27, the J call TRBJ2-7, with TRBD1 matching over 7 bases. The trim removed 2 bases at V and 3 bases at J, leaving 4 bases unmatched. The V gene's germline CDR1 is MNHEY and CDR2 SMNVEV (reference sequence). CDR3 length: 14 amino acids. The CDR3 DNA reads TGTGCCAGCAGTTTAGACAGGGACCTCTACGAGCAGTACTTC. It encodes CASSLDRDLYEQYF.

This clone showed up just once. The chain has TRBV11-2 and TRBJ2-6, with D perhaps TRBD1 (6 bases). Trimming stripped 2 bases from V and 4 bases from J, with 15 bases between. Germline values: CDR1 SGHAT, CDR2 FQNNGV. The CDR3 contains 17 residues. The CDR3 sequence is CASSLTTRGRGANVLTF. Written as DNA, the CDR3 is TGTGCCAGCAGCTTAACTACCAGGGGAAGGGGGGCCAACGTCCTGACTTTC. The full variable domain, with the rest looked up from reference TRBV11-2 and TRBJ2-6, is EAGVAQSPRYKIIEKRQSVAFWCNPISGHATLYWYQQILGQGPKLLIQFQNNGVVDDSQLPKDRFSAERLKGVDSTLKIQPAKLEDSAVYLCASSLTTRGRGANVLTFGAGSRLTVL.

The chain employs TRBV9 and TRBJ2-5, with 11 bases matching TRBD2. Per the germline V gene, CDR1 is SGDLS and CDR2 is YYNGEE. This CDR3 has 15 residues. Unmatched junction bases numbered 3, after V lost 3 bases and J lost 2 bases. In DNA form, the CDR3 reads TGTGCCAGCAGCGACGGGACTAGCGGTCAAGAGACCCAGTACTTC. Encoded protein: CASSDGTSGQETQYF.

J is TRBJ1-1 and V is TRBV9; 7 bases align to TRBD1. Trimming removed 1 base from V and 0 bases from J; junction bases left unmatched: 3. Germline assignment: CDR1 SGDLS and CDR2 YYNGEE. This CDR3 contains 15 residues. CDR3 nucleotide sequence: TGTGCCAGCAGCGTAACAGGGGCCATGAACACTGAAGCTTTCTTT. This gives the protein CASSVTGAMNTEAFF.

This clone was seen only once. The chain uses TRBV5-1 and TRBJ2-1; no clear D gene. Trimming removed 4 bases from V and 4 bases from J, with 3 bases in between. The CDR3 spans 11 residues. From germline, CDR1 is SGHRS and CDR2 YFSETQ. The CDR3 sequence: CASSRYNEQFF. As DNA, the CDR3 is TGCGCCAGCAGCCGGTACAATGAGCAGTTCTTC. Variable domain in full (rest from reference TRBV5-1 and TRBJ2-1): KAGVTQTPRYLIKTRGQQVTLSCSPISGHRSVSWYQQTPGQGLQFLFEYFSETQRNKGNFPGRFSGRQFSNSRSEMNVSTLELGDSALYLCASSRYNEQFFGPGTRLTVL.

The chain couples TRBV18 to TRBJ1-4; perhaps TRBD1 as D (5 bases). V lost 1 base, J lost 7 bases, and 7 bases lay in between. CDR1 is KGHSH, CDR2 LQKENI, per germline. The CDR3 contains 13 residues. The CDR3 sequence is CASSPRGGEKLFF. CDR3 DNA: TGTGCCAGCTCACCACGGGGGGGTGAAAAACTGTTTTTT. Based on the CDR3 plus reference TRBV18 and TRBJ1-4, the full variable domain is NAGVMQNPRHLVRRRGQEARLRCSPMKGHSHVYWYRQLPEEGLKFMVYLQKENIIDESGMPKERFSAEFPKEGPSILRIQQVVRGDSAAYFCASSPRGGEKLFFGSGTQLSVL.

The chain employs TRBV4-2 and TRBJ2-2; TRBD2 agrees at 8 bases. V shed 0 bases and J 4 bases; nucleotides not matched to a gene: 7. Germline CDR1 reads LGHNA; CDR2 reads YNFKEQ. The CDR3 spans 17 residues. CDR3 loop: CASSQDQTLAGTGELFF. CDR3 DNA sequence: TGTGCCAGCAGCCAAGATCAAACGCTAGCGGGCACCGGGGAGCTGTTTTTT.

This chain links TRBV21-1 with TRBJ2-7; the table's D call TRBD2 went unverified against the DNA. TRBV21-1 is shown as a pseudogene. This CDR3 has 15 amino acids. CDR3 amino acids: CASRRGEGPSYEQYF. CDR3 DNA sequence: TGTGCCAGCAGGCGCGGGGAGGGCCCCTCCTACGAGCAGTACTTC.

The CDR3 sequence is CSDLPAGLTDNEQFF. CDR3 coding DNA: TGCAGCGATCTCCCCGCAGGACTAACCGACAATGAGCAGTTCTTC. The chain recombines TRBV29-1 with TRBJ2-1, with D possibly TRBD2 on 6 matching bases. This CDR3 contains 15 residues. Per germline, CDR1 SQVTM and CDR2 ANQGSEA. Between the trimmed V and J ends, which lost 7 bases and 5 bases, there was a span of 21 bases.

This rearrangement joins TRBV9 to TRBJ2-1; 9 bases map to TRBD2. The germline CDR1 and CDR2 sequences are SGDLS and YYNGEE. V trimming: 3 bases; J trimming: 2 bases; junction bases outside the gene matches: 3. This CDR3 is built from 15 residues. DNA for the CDR3: TGTGCCAGCAGCGCTAGCGGGACGGCCTACAATGAGCAGTTCTTC. Translation: CASSASGTAYNEQFF.

V gene TRBV15 combines with J gene TRBJ2-2; D is unclear. The V gene lost 0 bases and the J gene lost 1 base, with 3 bases spanning the gap. CDR1 and CDR2 (germline): LNHNV, YYDKDF (reference sequence). The CDR3 extends over 14 amino acids. CDR3 DNA sequence: TGTGCCACCAGCAGAGATATGAACACCGGGGAGCTGTTTTTT. This sequence encodes CATSRDMNTGELFF.

Details on this clone: A read error may produce the germline difference seen at one junction end. V usage is TRBV7-7 and J usage is TRBJ2-2; the D gene is possibly TRBD1 (6 bases). Germline CDR1 reads SSHAT; CDR2 reads FNYEAQ (reference sequence). The CDR3 is 15 residues long. CDR3 in DNA: TGTGCTAGCAGCTTTGGAACAGGGCTCACCGGGGAGCTGTTTTTT. Protein sequence: CASSFGTGLTGELFF.

This clone was seen a handful of times. The chain joins TRBV19 to TRBJ1-1, with 8 positions matching TRBD1. The CDR3 totals 15 residues. Trimming took 6 bases from V and 1 from J; bases not matched to a gene: 7. The germline V gene encodes CDR1 LNHDA and CDR2 SQIVND (reference sequence). DNA of the CDR3: TGTGCCAGTAGATATCAGGGGGCCCAGAACACTGAAGCTTTCTTT. Translating it yields CASRYQGAQNTEAFF.